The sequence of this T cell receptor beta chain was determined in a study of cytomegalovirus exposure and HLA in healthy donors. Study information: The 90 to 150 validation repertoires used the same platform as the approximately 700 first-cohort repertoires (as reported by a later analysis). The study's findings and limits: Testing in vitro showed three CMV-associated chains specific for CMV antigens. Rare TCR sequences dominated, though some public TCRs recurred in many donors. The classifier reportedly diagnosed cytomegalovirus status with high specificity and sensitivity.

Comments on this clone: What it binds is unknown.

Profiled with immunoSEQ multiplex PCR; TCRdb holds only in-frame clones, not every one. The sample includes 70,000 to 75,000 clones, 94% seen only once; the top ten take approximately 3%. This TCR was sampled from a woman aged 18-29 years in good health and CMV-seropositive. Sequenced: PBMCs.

CDR3 bases: TGCGCCAGCAGCAATTCAGGGGGTGGCACTGAAGCTTTCTTT. Amino acid sequence: CASSNSGGGTEAFF. The chain joins TRBV4-1 to TRBJ1-1; TRBD1 matches at 7 bases. Unmatched junction bases numbered 7, after V lost 5 bases and J lost 4 bases. Per germline, CDR1 MGHRA and CDR2 YSYEKL. The CDR3 loop spans 14 amino acids.